This section outlines one TCR beta chain sequence together with its context. The data are from a study of radiotherapy plus CTLA-4 blockade in lung cancer. Clones were sequenced by immunoSEQ multiplex PCR, and TCRdb holds only the in-frame ones, with some missing. Counted here are roughly 90,000 clones, over 70% occurring once; the ten biggest clones make up approximately 4%. The sequencing here drew on peripheral blood, taken from a patient treated with radiotherapy plus ipilimumab. This TCR was recovered from a human donor with non-small cell lung cancer who had a partial response to radiotherapy plus ipilimumab. Some clones in this sample may be carry-over from other donors' samples.

The CDR3 sequence: CASKGGTTNEKLFF. The CDR3 DNA follows: TGCGCCAGCAAGGGGGGGACAACTAATGAAAAACTGTTTTTT. This sequence joins TRBV5-1 and TRBJ1-4, with D perhaps TRBD1 (6 bases). This CDR3 region has 14 residues. V dropped 6 bases and J dropped 0 bases, with 9 bases sitting between them. Per germline, CDR1 SGHRS and CDR2 YFSETQ.